These 22 T cell receptor beta chains originate from one sample sequenced in a study of OX40 agonist ivuxolimab in advanced cancers. TCRdb keeps only in-frame clones here, not all; method: immunoSEQ multiplex PCR. The table includes nearly 80,000 clones, 84% detected once. Sequencing used CD4+ or CD8+ T cells sorted from blood, obtained in a trial of the OX40 agonist ivuxolimab. These receptors were obtained from an adult with an advanced solid tumor such as melanoma, head and neck, liver or kidney cancer.

The chain couples TRBV11-2 to TRBJ1-2, with TRBD1 as a possible D gene (5 bases). This CDR3 has 14 amino acids. Trimming removed 3 bases from V and 0 bases from J, with 8 bases in between. Germline V CDR1 and CDR2: SGHAT, FQNNGV. The CDR3 bases are TGTGCCAGCAGCTTCGGGGGTTCTAACTATGGCTACACCTTC. Translating it yields CASSFGGSNYGYTF.

In nucleotides, the CDR3 is TGTGCCAGCAGTGCCCGGGGGCAGGGCACTGAAGCTTTCTTT. The encoded protein is CASSARGQGTEAFF. The rearrangement uses TRBV6-5 and TRBJ1-1, with a tentative D call TRBD1 (6 bases). Germline V gene sequence: CDR1 MNHEY, CDR2 SVGAGI. The CDR3 is 14 amino acids. Deletions cut 5 bases from V and 4 bases from J, with 14 bases between.

V usage is TRBV19 and J usage is TRBJ2-5; either TRBD1 or TRBD2 may fit D (5 bases each). The assigned J gene may be wrong: the sequence end matches TRBJ2-7 better. CDR3 length equals 15 residues. Germline V gene sequence: CDR1 LNHDA, CDR2 SQIVND (reference sequence). The CDR3 DNA follows: TGTGCCAGTAGTATAGGTACGGGGATAGGGGACGAGCAGTACTTC. Residues: CASSIGTGIGDEQYF.

The chain is built from TRBV9 and TRBJ2-2; 10 bases are a match to TRBD2. V dropped 4 bases and J dropped 4; count of bases not matched to a gene: 4. The CDR3 runs to 15 residues. In germline, CDR1 is SGDLS, CDR2 YYNGEE. Written as DNA, the CDR3 is TGTGCCAGCAGCCCCCGGACTAGCGGCACCGGGGAGCTGTTTTTT. Protein: CASSPRTSGTGELFF. Full variable domain (outside the CDR3, taken from reference TRBV9 and TRBJ2-2): DSGVTQTPKHLITATGQRVTLRCSPRSGDLSVYWYQQSLDQGLQFLIQYYNGEERAKGNILERFSAQQFPDLHSELNLSSLELGDSALYFCASSPRTSGTGELFFGEGSRLTVL.

The chain is built from TRBV6-5 and TRBJ1-3; D uncertain. CDR1 and CDR2 from the germline V gene are MNHEY and SVGAGI. Trimming cost V 2 bases and J 4 bases, with 9 bases left between them. The CDR3 extends over 14 amino acids. The CDR3 DNA follows: TGTGCCAGCAGTTACGAGTTTGAGGGAAACACCATATATTTT. Translating gives CASSYEFEGNTIYF.

The chain is built from TRBV27 and TRBJ1-2, with 8 bases fitting TRBD1. CDR1 and CDR2 from the germline V gene are MNHEY and SMNVEV (reference sequence). Trimming cost V 8 bases and J 4 bases; bases outside gene matches: 6. The CDR3 runs 13 residues. The CDR3 loop is CASSQGAGYGYTF. The CDR3 DNA is TGTGCCAGCTCCCAGGGGGCAGGCTATGGCTACACCTTC.

The rearrangement links TRBV28 to TRBJ1-2; D is unresolved. Trimming stripped 6 bases from V and 6 bases from J, with 17 bases between. CDR1 is MDHEN, CDR2 SYDVKM, per germline. This CDR3 is built from 14 residues. CDR3 bases: TGTGCCAGCAGCCAATCCCCGTTGCGGAATGGCTACACCTTC. It codes for CASSQSPLRNGYTF.

The V and J genes are TRBV18 and TRBJ1-6, with D tentatively TRBD1 (6 bases). From germline, CDR1 is KGHSH and CDR2 LQKENI. The CDR3 sequence is 16 residues long. Trimming took 2 bases from V and 2 from J, leaving 10 bases between them. CDR3 sequence (DNA): TGTGCCAGCTCACCATTGAGGACAGCCTATAATTCACCCCTCCACTTT. This codes for CASSPLRTAYNSPLHF.

This clone was recorded only once. This chain joins TRBV5-4 and TRBJ1-1; maybe TRBD1 (5 bases). Germline V gives CDR1 SGHNT, CDR2 YYREEE (reference sequence). Trimming shortened V by 5 bases and J by 1 base, and 9 bases separated the two germline ends. The CDR3 has 13 residues. The CDR3 nucleotides are TGTGCCAGCAGTTACGACAGGAACACTGAAGCTTTCTTT. Translated: CASSYDRNTEAFF.

The V gene is TRBV28, the J gene TRBJ2-5; D remains ambiguous. V was trimmed by 0 bases and J by 2 bases, leaving 7 bases between them. This CDR3 comprises 14 residues. Per germline, CDR1 MDHEN and CDR2 SYDVKM. CDR3 bases: TGTGCCAGCAGTTTATGGGCAGATCAAGAGACCCAGTACTTC. Amino acids: CASSLWADQETQYF.

The chain is built from TRBV21-1 and TRBJ2-7; the table's TRBD1 call for D was not verified on the DNA. TRBV21-1 is annotated as a pseudogene. There are 13 residues in the CDR3. For the CDR3, the DNA is TGTGCCAGCAGCAAAGTGTCAGGGGTCGAGCAGTACTTC. It yields the protein CASSKVSGVEQYF.

CDR3 sequence reads: CASNAGQAEKLFF. The CDR3 DNA is TGTGCCAGTAACGCGGGACAGGCTGAAAAACTGTTTTTT. The rearrangement links TRBV19 to TRBJ1-4; 8 nucleotides agree with TRBD1. V lost 7 bases and J lost 7; bases outside the gene matches: 5. This CDR3 comprises 13 residues. Germline CDR1 LNHDA, CDR2 SQIVND (reference sequence).

This clone showed up just a few times. The rearrangement links TRBV2 to TRBJ2-7, with TRBD2 matching 11 bases. This CDR3 region has 15 residues. J was trimmed by 6 bases and V by 1 base; bases with no gene match: 5. Germline CDR1 reads SNHLY; CDR2 reads FYNNEI. The CDR3 nucleotides are TGTGCCAGCAGTGAAGGCCTAGCGGGAGGCCTCGAGCAGTACTTC. Translating it yields CASSEGLAGGLEQYF.

The chain uses TRBV2 and TRBJ2-1, with D tentatively TRBD2 (5 bases). Trimming pared 7 bases from V and 9 bases from J, leaving 13 bases between. Germline values: CDR1 SNHLY, CDR2 FYNNEI. The CDR3 loop spans 12 amino acids. In DNA form, the CDR3 reads TGTGCCAGCAAGAGGGATTCTAGTGAGCAGTTCTTC. Amino acid sequence: CASKRDSSEQFF. Full variable domain (rest looked up from reference TRBV2 and TRBJ2-1): EPEVTQTPSHQVTQMGQEVILRCVPISNHLYFYWYRQILGQKVEFLVSFYNNEISEKSEIFDDQFSVERPDGSNFTLKIRSTKLEDSAMYFCASKRDSSEQFFGPGTRLTVL.

The CDR3 nucleotides read TGTGCCAGCAGATCCCGCGGACAGACCTACGAGCAGTACTTC. It specifies CASRSRGQTYEQYF. The V and J genes are TRBV6-5 and TRBJ2-7; D may be TRBD1 (6 bases). Germline V lookup: CDR1 MNHEY, CDR2 SVGAGI. This CDR3 comprises 14 residues. V lost 6 bases to trimming and J lost 2 bases, with 14 bases between them.

This clone appeared a few times. The V and J genes are TRBV2 and TRBJ1-2, with a weak D call TRBD1 (5 bases). Germline V gene lookup returns CDR1 SNHLY and CDR2 FYNNEI. Between the trimmed V and J ends, which lost 5 bases and 4 bases, there was a span of 8 bases. There are 12 residues in the CDR3. The CDR3 spells CASSTGFYGYTF. In DNA form, the CDR3 reads TGTGCCAGCAGTACAGGCTTCTATGGCTACACCTTC.

This clone showed up just once. The chain recombines TRBV19 with TRBJ1-5; D gene ambiguous. CDR3 length: 13 amino acids. Germline V CDR1 and CDR2: LNHDA, SQIVND (reference sequence). Trimming took 0 bases from V and 5 from J, leaving 5 bases between them. CDR3 bases: TGTGCCAGTAGTATAGACCGGGATCAGCCCCAGCATTTT. It specifies CASSIDRDQPQHF.

This clone appeared a few times. The chain recombines TRBV4-1 with TRBJ1-1, with D possibly being TRBD1 (5 bases). Germline V CDR1 and CDR2: MGHRA, YSYEKL. Trimming took off 4 bases at V and 6 bases at J, with 21 bases between the two ends. CDR3 length: 16 residues. Written as DNA, the CDR3 is TGCGCCAGCAGCCGACTTGAGGGCGGCGGGGGGGCTGAAGCTTTCTTT. Translating gives CASSRLEGGGGAEAFF.

The rearrangement joins TRBV18 to TRBJ1-1; D might be TRBD1 (6 bases). CDR3 length equals 15 residues. Per germline, CDR1 KGHSH and CDR2 LQKENI. Trimming pared 4 bases from V and 0 bases from J, leaving 12 bases between. The CDR3 coding sequence is TGTGCCAGCTCACGGTCAGGGGAACTGAACACTGAAGCTTTCTTT. Amino acids: CASSRSGELNTEAFF.

The table lists this clone with a few counts. The chain is built from TRBV14 and TRBJ1-1; D not certain. CDR1 and CDR2 (germline): SGHDN, FVKESK. The CDR3 is 12 residues long. With 1 base removed from V and 10 bases from J, the gap between germline ends came to 10 bases. The CDR3 DNA reads as TGTGCCAGCAGCCAAGGGAGTGTCAGAGCTTTCTTT. It is translated as CASSQGSVRAFF.

CDR3 residues: CASSRGLSGSPLHF. DNA for the CDR3: TGTGCCAGCAGCCGGGGACTTTCGGGTTCACCCCTCCACTTT. The V and J genes are TRBV5-4 and TRBJ1-6; a possible D gene is TRBD1 (5 bases). CDR1 and CDR2 (germline): SGHNT, YYREEE (reference sequence). Trimming shortened V by 4 bases and J by 9 bases, and 14 bases separated the two germline ends. The CDR3 runs 14 residues.

For the CDR3, the DNA is TGTGCCAGCAGCCTAACCGGGGACCACTATGGCTACACCTTC. Its protein product is CASSLTGDHYGYTF. The chain couples TRBV6-1 to TRBJ1-2, with D possibly matching TRBD1 (5 bases). Trimming cost V 6 bases and J 3 bases, with 14 bases left between them. Germline V gene sequence: CDR1 MNHNS, CDR2 SASEGT. The CDR3 has 14 amino acids.